Shown below are 12 T cell receptor beta chains from a single sample sequenced in a study of CD8+CD57+ T cells in acquired aplastic anemia. Profiles of TCR beta VDJ and CDR3 were generated from a genomic DNA template. TCRdb re-called the reads through MiXCR, storing one row per CDR3 protein. The profile shows about 270,000 distinct CDR3 sequences, 82% of them singletons. Patients sequenced had flow cytometry evidence of CD8+CD57+ cell expansion. The source material was sorted CD4+, CD8+, or CD8+CD57+ T cells (not recorded which) from PBMCs. Receptors were obtained from a human donor with aplastic anemia.

The rearrangement joins TRBV9 to TRBJ2-3; perhaps TRBD2 as D (6 bases). This CDR3 contains 13 residues. CDR1 SGDLS and CDR2 YYNGEE come from the germline V gene. V lost 7 bases and J lost 15, with 24 bases in between. The CDR3 sequence is CASGEAGNNPYYF. CDR3 DNA: TGTGCCAGCGGGGAAGCGGGCAACAATCCGTACTATTTT.

V gene TRBV7-9 combines with J gene TRBJ2-1; weak D call: TRBD2 (6 bases). Germline V gives CDR1 SEHNR, CDR2 FQNEAQ (reference sequence). Between the trimmed V and J ends, which lost 3 bases and 10 bases, there was a span of 22 bases. The CDR3 contains 16 residues. The CDR3 spells CASSFQSGGQDEEQFF. CDR3 DNA: TGTGCCAGCAGCTTTCAAAGCGGAGGGCAGGATGAAGAGCAGTTCTTC.

The chain links TRBV29-1 to TRBJ2-7, with TRBD2 matching 10 bases. CDR3 length equals 13 residues. Germline V lookup: CDR1 SQVTM, CDR2 ANQGSEA. This CDR3 is CRSSGGLPHEQYF. CDR3 nucleotide sequence: TGCAGGTCTAGCGGGGGCCTGCCCCACGAGCAGTACTTC.

As concerns this clonotype: A much larger clone lies a single base off, so this may be a read error. The V call is TRBV6-4, the J call TRBJ2-7, with 8 nucleotides matching TRBD1. Germline V lookup: CDR1 MRHNA, CDR2 SNTAGT. The CDR3 runs to 13 residues. V was clipped by 6 bases and J by 3 bases; unmatched bases: 4. CDR3 bases: TGTGCCAGCAGCCAGGGGGCAGGCTACGAGCAGTACTTC. Translated, it gives CASSQGAGYEQYF.

This clonotype was detected ten times or more. The rearrangement uses TRBV5-6 and TRBJ2-7; TRBD2 agrees at 7 bases. The CDR3 sequence is 15 residues long. V lost 0 bases to trimming and J lost 0 bases; unmatched junction nucleotides: 3. Germline V CDR1 and CDR2: SGHDT, YYEEEE. The CDR3 reads CASSLGEGCSYEQYV. CDR3 sequence (DNA): TGTGCCAGCAGCTTGGGGGAGGGGTGCTCCTACGAGCAGTACGTC.

The rearrangement joins TRBV7-3 to TRBJ1-2; weak D call: TRBD1 (6 bases). This CDR3 region has 15 residues. The germline V gene encodes CDR1 SGHTA and CDR2 FQGTGA. V was pared by 4 bases and J by 10 bases, with 22 bases between. CDR3 sequence (DNA): TGTGCCAGCAGCTCTACAGGGACTGCCGACGATGCCTACACCTTC. Translated, it gives CASSSTGTADDAYTF.

V is TRBV20-1 and J is TRBJ2-7; 8 bases agree with TRBD2. Germline trimming cut 4 bases from V and 4 bases from J; bases unmatched to any gene: 12. Germline lookup yields CDR1 DFQATT and CDR2 SNEGSKA (reference sequence). This CDR3 is built from 15 residues. The CDR3 loop reads CSAIAGSGREYEQYF. The CDR3 DNA is TGCAGTGCTATAGCCGGGAGCGGGAGAGAGTACGAGCAGTACTTC.

The chain couples TRBV9 to TRBJ2-3; 15 nucleotides line up with TRBD2. V was clipped by 5 bases and J by 5 bases; unmatched bases: 6. CDR1 is SGDLS and CDR2 is YYNGEE in the germline V gene. This CDR3 has 16 residues. The CDR3 loop is CASSGGLAGGLDTQYF. The CDR3 nucleotides are TGTGCCAGCAGTGGGGGACTAGCGGGGGGTCTAGATACGCAGTATTTT.

This chain uses TRBV7-8 with TRBJ2-3; D perhaps matches TRBD1 (6 bases). Germline V gene sequence: CDR1 SGHVS, CDR2 FQNEAQ. Trimming took off 5 bases at V and 8 bases at J, with 8 bases between the two ends. This CDR3 has 11 residues. In nucleotides, the CDR3 is TGTGCCAGCAGCGCACAGGGTACGCAGTATTTT. This translates into CASSAQGTQYF.

This clonotype was picked up many times. The rearrangement joins TRBV7-9 to TRBJ2-1; 7 nucleotides line up with TRBD1. The CDR3 contains 12 residues. Trimming took 2 bases from V and 11 from J; bases not matched to a gene: 3. Germline-derived CDR1 and CDR2 are SEHNR and FQNEAQ (reference sequence). As DNA, the CDR3 is TGTGCCAGCAGCTTATCACAGGGGCAGCAGTTCTTC. Residues: CASSLSQGQQFF. The full variable domain, its missing parts supplied by reference TRBV7-9 and TRBJ2-1, is DTGVSQNPRHKITKRGQNVTFRCDPISEHNRLYWYRQTLGQGPEFLTYFQNEAQLEKSRLLSDRFSAERPKGSFSTLEIQRTEQGDSAMYLCASSLSQGQQFFGPGTRLTVL.

V gene TRBV2 combines with J gene TRBJ2-3; TRBD2 aligns across 8 bases. Trimming took 6 bases from V and 10 from J; bases not matched to a gene: 12. Germline V CDR1 and CDR2: SNHLY, FYNNEI. The CDR3 consists of 14 residues. The CDR3 DNA reads TGTGCCAGCAGCTTGGCGGGGGGTCCCGCTGCGCAGTATTTT. Its translation is CASSLAGGPAAQYF.

The chain joins TRBV19 to TRBJ2-1; D not resolved. Trimming pared 1 base from V and 8 bases from J, leaving 18 bases between. Per the germline V gene, CDR1 is LNHDA and CDR2 is SQIVND (reference sequence). The CDR3 length is 16 residues. The CDR3 loop is CASSIAGGNGQDEQFF. The DNA for the CDR3 is TGTGCCAGTAGTATAGCGGGCGGAAACGGTCAGGATGAGCAGTTCTTC.